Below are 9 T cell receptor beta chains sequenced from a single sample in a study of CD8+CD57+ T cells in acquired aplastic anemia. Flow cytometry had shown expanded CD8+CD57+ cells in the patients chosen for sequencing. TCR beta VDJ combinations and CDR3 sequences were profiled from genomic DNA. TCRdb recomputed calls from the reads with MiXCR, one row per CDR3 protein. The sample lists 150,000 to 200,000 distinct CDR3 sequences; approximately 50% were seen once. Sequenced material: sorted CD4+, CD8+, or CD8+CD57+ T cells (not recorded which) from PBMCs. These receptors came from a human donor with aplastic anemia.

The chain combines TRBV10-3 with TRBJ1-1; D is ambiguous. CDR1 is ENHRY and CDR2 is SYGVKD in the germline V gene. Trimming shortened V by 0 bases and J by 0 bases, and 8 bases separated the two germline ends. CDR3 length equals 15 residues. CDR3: CAISESLVLNTEAFF. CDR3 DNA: TGTGCCATCAGTGAGTCTCTCGTCTTGAACACTGAAGCTTTCTTT.

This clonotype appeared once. The CDR3 loop is CSARDGPDPGYTF. CDR3 sequence (DNA): TGCAGTGCTAGAGACGGGCCAGATCCTGGCTACACCTTC. The gene calls are TRBV20-1 and TRBJ1-2, with D unclear. Looked up from germline, CDR1 is DFQATT and CDR2 is SNEGSKA (reference sequence). Trimming took 0 bases from V and 7 from J, leaving 12 bases between them. The CDR3 is 13 residues long.

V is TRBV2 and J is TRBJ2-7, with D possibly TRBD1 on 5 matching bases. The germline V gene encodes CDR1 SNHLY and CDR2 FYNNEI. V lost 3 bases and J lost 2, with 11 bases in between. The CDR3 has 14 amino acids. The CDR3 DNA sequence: TGTGCCAGCAGTGACCCCAGGGCACCCTACGAGCAGTACTTC. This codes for CASSDPRAPYEQYF.

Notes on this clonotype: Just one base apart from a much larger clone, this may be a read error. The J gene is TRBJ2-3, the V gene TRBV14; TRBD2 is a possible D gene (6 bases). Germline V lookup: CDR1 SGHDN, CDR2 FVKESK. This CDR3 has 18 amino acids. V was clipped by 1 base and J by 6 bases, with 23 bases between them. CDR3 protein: CASSQGSKGGGVRDTQYF. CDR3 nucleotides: TGTGCCAGCAGCCAAGGTTCCAAGGGTGGAGGGGTGCGGGATACGCAGTATTTT. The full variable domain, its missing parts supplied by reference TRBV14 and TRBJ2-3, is EAGVTQFPSHSVIEKGQTVTLRCDPISGHDNLYWYRRVMGKEIKFLLHFVKESKQDESGMPNNRFLAERTGGTYSTLKVQPAELEDSGVYFCASSQGSKGGGVRDTQYFGPGTRLTVL.

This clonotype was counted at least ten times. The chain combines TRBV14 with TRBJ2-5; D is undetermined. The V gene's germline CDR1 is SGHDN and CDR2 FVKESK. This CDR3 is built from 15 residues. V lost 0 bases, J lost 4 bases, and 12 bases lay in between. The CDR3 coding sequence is TGTGCCAGCAGCCAAGATAGGTTAATCCGAGAGACCCAGTACTTC. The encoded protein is CASSQDRLIRETQYF. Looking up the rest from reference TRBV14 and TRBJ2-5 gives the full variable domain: EAGVTQFPSHSVIEKGQTVTLRCDPISGHDNLYWYRRVMGKEIKFLLHFVKESKQDESGMPNNRFLAERTGGTYSTLKVQPAELEDSGVYFCASSQDRLIRETQYFGPGTRLLVL.

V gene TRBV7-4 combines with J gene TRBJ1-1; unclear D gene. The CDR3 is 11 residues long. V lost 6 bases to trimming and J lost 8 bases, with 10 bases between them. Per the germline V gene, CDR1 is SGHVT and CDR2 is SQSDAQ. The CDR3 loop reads CASSPGLEAFF. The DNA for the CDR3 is TGTGCCAGCAGTCCCGGACTGGAAGCTTTCTTT.

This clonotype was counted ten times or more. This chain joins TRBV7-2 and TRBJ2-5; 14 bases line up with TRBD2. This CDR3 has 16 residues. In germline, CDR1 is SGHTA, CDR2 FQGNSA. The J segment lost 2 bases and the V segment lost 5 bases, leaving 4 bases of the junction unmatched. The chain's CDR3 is CASSPRLAGGQETQYF. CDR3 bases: TGTGCCAGCAGCCCGAGACTAGCGGGAGGGCAAGAGACCCAGTACTTC. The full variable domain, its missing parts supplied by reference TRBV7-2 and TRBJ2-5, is GAGVSQSPSNKVTEKGKDVELRCDPISGHTALYWYRQSLGQGLEFLIYFQGNSAPDKSGLPSDRFSAERTGGSVSTLTIQRTQQEDSAVYLCASSPRLAGGQETQYFGPGTRLLVL.

Written as DNA, the CDR3 is TGTGCCAGCAGCTTCGGATACGGGGGCGGGGAGACCCAGTACTTC. Its translation: CASSFGYGGGETQYF. The J gene is TRBJ2-5, the V gene TRBV7-8; either TRBD1 or TRBD2 may supply D (6 bases each). This CDR3 spans 15 amino acids. The V and J ends lost 3 bases and 5 bases respectively, with 16 bases between them. Germline V CDR1 and CDR2: SGHVS, FQNEAQ.

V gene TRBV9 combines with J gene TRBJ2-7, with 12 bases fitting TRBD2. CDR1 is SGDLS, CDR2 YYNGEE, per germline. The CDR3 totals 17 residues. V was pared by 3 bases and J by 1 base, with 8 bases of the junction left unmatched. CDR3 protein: CASSGLAGVHYSYEQYF. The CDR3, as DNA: TGTGCCAGCAGCGGACTAGCGGGAGTTCACTATTCCTACGAGCAGTACTTC.